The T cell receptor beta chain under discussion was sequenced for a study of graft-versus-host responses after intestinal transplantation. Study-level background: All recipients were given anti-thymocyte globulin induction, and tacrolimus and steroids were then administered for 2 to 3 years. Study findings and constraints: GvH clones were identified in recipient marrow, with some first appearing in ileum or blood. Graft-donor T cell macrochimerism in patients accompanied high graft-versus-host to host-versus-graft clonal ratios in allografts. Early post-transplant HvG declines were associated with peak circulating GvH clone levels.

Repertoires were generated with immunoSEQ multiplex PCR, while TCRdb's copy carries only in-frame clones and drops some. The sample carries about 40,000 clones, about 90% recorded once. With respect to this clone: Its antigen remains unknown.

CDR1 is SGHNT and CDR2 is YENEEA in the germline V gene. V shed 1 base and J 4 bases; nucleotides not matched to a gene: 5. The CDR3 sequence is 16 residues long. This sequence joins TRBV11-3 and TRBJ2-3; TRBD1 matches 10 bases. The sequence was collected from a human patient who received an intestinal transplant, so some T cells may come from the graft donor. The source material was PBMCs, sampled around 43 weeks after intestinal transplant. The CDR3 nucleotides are TGTGCCAGCAGCTTAGGACAGGGGGCGCTTGCAGATACGCAGTATTTT. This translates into CASSLGQGALADTQYF.